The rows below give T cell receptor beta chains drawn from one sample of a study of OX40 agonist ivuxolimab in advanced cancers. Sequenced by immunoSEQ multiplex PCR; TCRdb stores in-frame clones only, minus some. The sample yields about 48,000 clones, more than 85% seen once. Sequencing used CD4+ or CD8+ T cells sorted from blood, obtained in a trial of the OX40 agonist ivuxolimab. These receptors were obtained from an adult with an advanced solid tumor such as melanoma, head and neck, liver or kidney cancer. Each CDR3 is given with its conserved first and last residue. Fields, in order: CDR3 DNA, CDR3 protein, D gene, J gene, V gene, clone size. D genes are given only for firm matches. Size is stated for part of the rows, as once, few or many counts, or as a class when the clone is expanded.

cdr3_nt: TGTGCCAGCAGCCAAGATTGGAGGAATCCCTACCTTGAGCAGTACTTC
cdr3_aa: CASSQDWRNPYLEQYF
d_call: .
j_call: TRBJ2-7
v_call: TRBV5-4
clone_size: few

cdr3_nt: TGTGCCAGCATTCCGGGACTGAGCTCCTACGAGCAGTACTTC
cdr3_aa: CASIPGLSSYEQYF
d_call: .
j_call: TRBJ2-7
v_call: TRBV6-5
clone_size: .

cdr3_nt: TGTGCCGTGGGTCCCGGACAGGGCGATGGCTACACCTTC
cdr3_aa: CAVGPGQGDGYTF
d_call: TRBD1
j_call: TRBJ1-2
v_call: TRBV19
clone_size: .

cdr3_nt: TGTGCCACCAAGGGCTCAGACATACTCTCCTACAATGAGCAGTTCTTC
cdr3_aa: CATKGSDILSYNEQFF
d_call: .
j_call: TRBJ2-1
v_call: TRBV15
clone_size: .

cdr3_nt: TGTGCCAGCAGTTACGTCGACAGCCAAGAGACCCAGTACTTC
cdr3_aa: CASSYVDSQETQYF
d_call: .
j_call: TRBJ2-5
v_call: TRBV6-5
clone_size: .

cdr3_nt: TGCAGCGTTGTTGAGGACGGCGGGAGAACAGATACGCAGTATTTT
cdr3_aa: CSVVEDGGRTDTQYF
d_call: TRBD2
j_call: TRBJ2-3
v_call: TRBV29-1
clone_size: .

cdr3_nt: TGTGCCAGCAGCCAAGATTGGATGTCTCCAGGCACTGAAGCTTTCTTT
cdr3_aa: CASSQDWMSPGTEAFF
d_call: .
j_call: TRBJ1-1
v_call: TRBV5-4
clone_size: .

cdr3_nt: TGTGCCAGCAGTTACTCGCCAGCGCCGAACACTGAAGCTTTCTTT
cdr3_aa: CASSYSPAPNTEAFF
d_call: .
j_call: TRBJ1-1
v_call: TRBV6-5
clone_size: .

cdr3_nt: TGTGCCAGTAGTTGGAGTAGCGGAGATTACAATGAGCAGTTCTTC
cdr3_aa: CASSWSSGDYNEQFF
d_call: .
j_call: TRBJ2-1
v_call: TRBV19
clone_size: .

cdr3_nt: TGTGCCAGCGGAGAAGCGGGGGAGCTGTTTTTT
cdr3_aa: CASGEAGELFF
d_call: .
j_call: TRBJ2-2
v_call: TRBV2
clone_size: .

cdr3_nt: TGTGCCAGCAGTTACGGGACAGGGCGCCATGGCTACACCTTC
cdr3_aa: CASSYGTGRHGYTF
d_call: TRBD1
j_call: TRBJ1-2
v_call: TRBV6-5
clone_size: .

cdr3_nt: TGCAGCGTTGAAGATGACAGGACGGGGCAGCCCCAGCATTTT
cdr3_aa: CSVEDDRTGQPQHF
d_call: .
j_call: TRBJ1-5
v_call: TRBV29-1
clone_size: .

cdr3_nt: TGTGCCAGCAGCCAGTACAATGAGCAGTTCTTC
cdr3_aa: CASSQYNEQFF
d_call: .
j_call: TRBJ2-1
v_call: TRBV11-2
clone_size: .

cdr3_nt: TGTGCCACATCTGAGTCCTCCTACGAGCAGTACTTC
cdr3_aa: CATSESSYEQYF
d_call: .
j_call: TRBJ2-7
v_call: TRBV19
clone_size: .

cdr3_nt: TGCGCCAGCAGCCAACAGGTACAGGGGAGCACAGATACGCAGTATTTT
cdr3_aa: CASSQQVQGSTDTQYF
d_call: TRBD1
j_call: TRBJ2-3
v_call: TRBV4-1
clone_size: once

cdr3_nt: TGCGCCAGCAGCCAAGACAGGACAGTTAATGAGCAGTTCTTC
cdr3_aa: CASSQDRTVNEQFF
d_call: .
j_call: TRBJ2-1
v_call: TRBV4-1
clone_size: .

cdr3_nt: TGTGCCAGCAGTGAGCGGGGGGACTACAATGAGCAGTTCTTC
cdr3_aa: CASSERGDYNEQFF
d_call: TRBD2
j_call: TRBJ2-1
v_call: TRBV2
clone_size: few

cdr3_nt: TGTGCCAGCAGCTTAGTTGAGGGGGAGGTGAACACTGAAGCTTTCTTT
cdr3_aa: CASSLVEGEVNTEAFF
d_call: .
j_call: TRBJ1-1
v_call: TRBV7-6
clone_size: few

cdr3_nt: TGTGCCAGCAGCCTCGGTGGGGAGGGGCGCTTCACCGGGGAGCTGTTTTTT
cdr3_aa: CASSLGGEGRFTGELFF
d_call: TRBD2
j_call: TRBJ2-2
v_call: TRBV13
clone_size: .

cdr3_nt: TGTGCCAGCAGCCTGGGGCCCATGGATACGCAGTATTTT
cdr3_aa: CASSLGPMDTQYF
d_call: .
j_call: TRBJ2-3
v_call: TRBV7-9
clone_size: .

cdr3_nt: TGCGCCAGCAGCTTGGACTCCTCCGGCTACAATGAGCAGTTCTTC
cdr3_aa: CASSLDSSGYNEQFF
d_call: .
j_call: TRBJ2-1
v_call: TRBV5-1
clone_size: .

cdr3_nt: TGCAGCGTTGAGAAGGGAATAAGCCACGAGCAGTACTTC
cdr3_aa: CSVEKGISHEQYF
d_call: .
j_call: TRBJ2-7
v_call: TRBV29-1
clone_size: .

cdr3_nt: TGTGCCAGCAGCGTAGGGACTAGCGGGAGTTACGAGCAGTACTTC
cdr3_aa: CASSVGTSGSYEQYF
d_call: TRBD2
j_call: TRBJ2-7
v_call: TRBV9
clone_size: once

cdr3_nt: TGTGCCAGCAGCCCGCTGGGAGGAGCGGCTGAAAAACTGTTTTTT
cdr3_aa: CASSPLGGAAEKLFF
d_call: .
j_call: TRBJ1-4
v_call: TRBV11-2
clone_size: .

cdr3_nt: TGTGCCAGCAGCCCCCATCGGGGGGAAGCTTTCTTT
cdr3_aa: CASSPHRGEAFF
d_call: .
j_call: TRBJ1-1
v_call: TRBV5-6
clone_size: few

cdr3_nt: TGTGCCAGCACTACAGGGGGCGCCCCCGGGGAGCTGTTTTTT
cdr3_aa: CASTTGGAPGELFF
d_call: TRBD1
j_call: TRBJ2-2
v_call: TRBV27
clone_size: .

cdr3_nt: TGCGCCAGCAGCTCCCTGGTGCAGGAAGGAGGAGATACGCAGTATTTT
cdr3_aa: CASSSLVQEGGDTQYF
d_call: .
j_call: TRBJ2-3
v_call: TRBV4-1
clone_size: .

cdr3_nt: TGTGCCAGCAGTTACGGCGGGAACTACAATGAGCAGTTCTTC
cdr3_aa: CASSYGGNYNEQFF
d_call: .
j_call: TRBJ2-1
v_call: TRBV6-5
clone_size: .

cdr3_nt: TGCGCCAGTGGGGGACAGGGGGCTGGGGAGACCCAGTACTTC
cdr3_aa: CASGGQGAGETQYF
d_call: TRBD1
j_call: TRBJ2-5
v_call: TRBV10-2
clone_size: .

cdr3_nt: TGTGCCAGCAGCGAATGGGACGGCTACGAGCAGTACTTC
cdr3_aa: CASSEWDGYEQYF
d_call: .
j_call: TRBJ2-7
v_call: TRBV9
clone_size: .

cdr3_nt: TGTGCCAGCAGTGCTGGAGTCTACAATGAGCAGTTCTTC
cdr3_aa: CASSAGVYNEQFF
d_call: .
j_call: TRBJ2-1
v_call: TRBV27
clone_size: once

cdr3_nt: TGCAGCGTTGAAGAGGCAGCGGGTCTTTCCCACGAGCAGTACTTC
cdr3_aa: CSVEEAAGLSHEQYF
d_call: .
j_call: TRBJ2-7
v_call: TRBV29-1
clone_size: few

cdr3_nt: TGTGCCAGCTCACTATCCGGGACAGGGATTATTTATGGCTACACCTTC
cdr3_aa: CASSLSGTGIIYGYTF
d_call: TRBD1
j_call: TRBJ1-2
v_call: TRBV18
clone_size: .

cdr3_nt: TGTGCCTGGAGCGCAGGGTTTTCTGGAAACACCATATATTTT
cdr3_aa: CAWSAGFSGNTIYF
d_call: .
j_call: TRBJ1-3
v_call: TRBV30
clone_size: .

cdr3_nt: TGCAGCGTTGAGGTACAGCCCTCCTACGAGCAGTACTTC
cdr3_aa: CSVEVQPSYEQYF
d_call: .
j_call: TRBJ2-7
v_call: TRBV29-1
clone_size: .

cdr3_nt: TGTGCCAGCAGCTTGGCTGCAGATACGCAGTATTTT
cdr3_aa: CASSLAADTQYF
d_call: .
j_call: TRBJ2-3
v_call: TRBV5-4
clone_size: .

cdr3_nt: TGTGCCAGCAGCACCGGGACTAGCGGGAGGCCCGGGAATACGCAGTATTTT
cdr3_aa: CASSTGTSGRPGNTQYF
d_call: TRBD2
j_call: TRBJ2-3
v_call: TRBV9
clone_size: .

cdr3_nt: TGTGCCAGCAGCTTTAGCTCGAACACCGGGGAGCTGTTTTTT
cdr3_aa: CASSFSSNTGELFF
d_call: .
j_call: TRBJ2-2
v_call: TRBV7-3
clone_size: .

cdr3_nt: TGTGCCAGCAGTGAAGATGGGGGGCGGGATGAAAAACTGTTTTTT
cdr3_aa: CASSEDGGRDEKLFF
d_call: .
j_call: TRBJ1-4
v_call: TRBV2
clone_size: .

cdr3_nt: TGTGCCAGTAGTGTCGGTAGCGGGCGCGAGCAGTACTTC
cdr3_aa: CASSVGSGREQYF
d_call: TRBD2
j_call: TRBJ2-7
v_call: TRBV19
clone_size: once

cdr3_nt: TGTGCCAGTAGTATCTGGGAGGAGGGAACAGATACGCAGTATTTT
cdr3_aa: CASSIWEEGTDTQYF
d_call: .
j_call: TRBJ2-3
v_call: TRBV19
clone_size: .

cdr3_nt: TGTGCCAGCAGTTTACGTACAGGGACCCTAAGTGAAAAACTGTTTTTT
cdr3_aa: CASSLRTGTLSEKLFF
d_call: .
j_call: TRBJ1-4
v_call: TRBV27
clone_size: .

cdr3_nt: TGTGCCAGCAGCGTAGGCACTAGCGGGGCCCACGAGCAGTACTTC
cdr3_aa: CASSVGTSGAHEQYF
d_call: TRBD2
j_call: TRBJ2-7
v_call: TRBV9
clone_size: .

cdr3_nt: TGTGCCAGCAGCCCGTACGAGGCGGATGAGCAGTTCTTC
cdr3_aa: CASSPYEADEQFF
d_call: .
j_call: TRBJ2-1
v_call: TRBV7-9
clone_size: .

cdr3_nt: TGCGCCAGCAGCTTCGACCTCGGGGGGGCTTTCTTT
cdr3_aa: CASSFDLGGAFF
d_call: .
j_call: TRBJ1-1
v_call: TRBV5-1
clone_size: .

cdr3_nt: TGTGCCAGCAGCCCTCCGGGGGGGGTTGACACTGAAGCTTTCTTT
cdr3_aa: CASSPPGGVDTEAFF
d_call: .
j_call: TRBJ1-1
v_call: TRBV9
clone_size: .

cdr3_nt: TGTGCCAGCAGCGGGCTGGGGCCCAACTATGGCTACACCTTC
cdr3_aa: CASSGLGPNYGYTF
d_call: .
j_call: TRBJ1-2
v_call: TRBV9
clone_size: .